This T cell receptor beta chain was captured by sequencing in a study of blood T cells in healthy people across ages. Whole-study results and caveats: Strongly correlated with naive T cell percentage was TCR beta diversity.

Donors were systemically healthy Caucasian individuals from Russia aged about 6 to 95 years. Per sample, extraction of total RNA gave at least 5 micrograms in every case. V dropped 0 bases and J dropped 0; count of bases not matched to a gene: 3. Germline V gene data show CDR1 as SGHRS and CDR2 as YFSETQ. CDR3 length: 15 amino acids. PCR was performed a second time for about 6 to 12 cycles using a sample-barcoded 5' primer and a J-beta primer mix. TCRdb recomputed calls from the 5' RACE reads with MiXCR, one row per CDR3 protein. The table includes 700,000 or so distinct CDR3 sequences, about 20% detected once. This clonotype was found many times. The antigen is unknown.

This TCR was recovered from a man aged 65 to 79 in good health. The chain employs TRBV5-1 and TRBJ2-7, with 7 bases lining up with TRBD1. Material: blood. The CDR3 nucleotides read TGCGCCAGCAGCTTGGACAGGGGAAGCTCCTACGAGCAGTACTTC. It is translated as CASSLDRGSSYEQYF. The full variable domain, its missing parts supplied by reference TRBV5-1 and TRBJ2-7, is KAGVTQTPRYLIKTRGQQVTLSCSPISGHRSVSWYQQTPGQGLQFLFEYFSETQRNKGNFPGRFSGRQFSNSRSEMNVSTLELGDSALYLCASSLDRGSSYEQYFGPGTRLTVT.